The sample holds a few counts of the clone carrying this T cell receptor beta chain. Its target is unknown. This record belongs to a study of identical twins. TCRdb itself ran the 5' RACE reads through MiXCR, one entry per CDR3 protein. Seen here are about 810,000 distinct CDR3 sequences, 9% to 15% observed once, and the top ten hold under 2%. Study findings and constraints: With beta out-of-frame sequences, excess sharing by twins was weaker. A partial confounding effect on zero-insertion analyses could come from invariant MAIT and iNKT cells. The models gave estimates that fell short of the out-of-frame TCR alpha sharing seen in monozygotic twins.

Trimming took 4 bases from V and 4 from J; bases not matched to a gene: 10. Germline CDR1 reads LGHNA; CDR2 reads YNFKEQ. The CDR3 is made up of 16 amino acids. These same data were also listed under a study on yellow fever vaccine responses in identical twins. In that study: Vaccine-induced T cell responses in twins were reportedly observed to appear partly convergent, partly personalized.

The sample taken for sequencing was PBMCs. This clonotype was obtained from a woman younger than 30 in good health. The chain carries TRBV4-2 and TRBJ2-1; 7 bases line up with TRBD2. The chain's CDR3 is CASSLGMSGDYNEQFF. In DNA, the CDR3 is TGTGCCAGCAGCCTGGGGATGAGCGGGGATTACAATGAGCAGTTCTTC.